This section outlines one T cell receptor beta chain sequence together with its context. What it binds is unknown. This sample is part of a study of OX40 agonist ivuxolimab in advanced cancers. The study, taken as a whole, reports: CD8+ T cells showed, on average, more clonal expansion than CD4+ cells. Circulating CD4+ and CD8+ T cells showed clonal expansion by week 6 at 0.1 to 3.0 mg/kg.

V gave up 6 bases and J gave up 4 bases; unmatched junction bases: 16. The CDR3 has 18 residues. The germline V gene has CDR1 SEHNR and CDR2 FQNEAQ (reference sequence). Data came from immunoSEQ multiplex PCR; TCRdb stores just in-frame clones and leaves some out. The table records tens of thousands of clones, about 86% of them present only once. The sequences come from CD4+ or CD8+ T cells sorted from blood, collected in a trial of the OX40 agonist ivuxolimab. This sequence was found in an adult with an advanced solid tumor such as melanoma, head and neck, liver or kidney cancer. The chain links TRBV7-9 to TRBJ2-2, with 8 nucleotides matching TRBD1. The CDR3 loop reads CASRPPFRQGARTGELFF. In DNA form, the CDR3 reads TGTGCCAGCAGACCGCCTTTCAGGCAGGGGGCACGCACCGGGGAGCTGTTTTTT.